This T cell receptor (beta chain) was identified during a study of cytomegalovirus exposure and HLA in healthy donors. Germline V lookup: CDR1 GTSNPN, CDR2 SVGIG (reference sequence). After removal of 0 bases from V and 4 bases from J, the junction contained 5 bases not matched to a gene. CDR3 length equals 15 residues. It was with 60 Vbeta and 13 Jbeta primers that the PCR ran. Clones were sequenced by immunoSEQ multiplex PCR, and TCRdb holds only the in-frame ones, with some missing. The sample has 100,000 to 150,000 clones, just under 80% seen once. What was sequenced was PBMCs. This chain links TRBV30 with TRBJ2-2; 7 bases align to TRBD2. This sequence was found in a woman aged 40 to 49 in good health and CMV-seronegative. The CDR3: CAWSVPGGTTGELFF. DNA for the CDR3: TGTGCCTGGAGTGTCCCGGGAGGTACCACCGGGGAGCTGTTTTTT.